The rows below give T cell receptor beta chains drawn from one sample of a study of shared clonotypes between healthy human individuals. The assay was immunoSEQ multiplex PCR, and TCRdb's table has in-frame clones only and misses some. The top ten hold roughly 0.13% of the sample, which has about 2.4 million clones, more than 90% seen once. The material sequenced was naive CD4+ T cells sorted from blood. Source of these receptors: a man in his late teens or twenties in good health. Both conserved end residues are trimmed from each CDR3. Each record gives: CDR3 protein, V gene.

CDR3aa: ASSLDKGVKSYEQY
v_gene: TRBV7-2

CDR3aa: ASSLVLAGGADEQY
v_gene: TRBV28

CDR3aa: ASSPRDRVYEQY
v_gene: TRBV27

CDR3aa: ASSEEQGVEQY
v_gene: TRBV2

CDR3aa: ASVPGGLNYGYT
v_gene: TRBV2

CDR3aa: ASSAGLVLYEQF
v_gene: TRBV2

CDR3aa: ASSLNPGLLQETQY
v_gene: TRBV7-2

CDR3aa: ASSFGQEGSPLH
v_gene: TRBV28

CDR3aa: ASGRSFEF
v_gene: TRBV12-5

CDR3aa: ASSQQGSADTEAF
v_gene: TRBV7-9

CDR3aa: ASSAGQGTSGANVLT
v_gene: TRBV5-4

CDR3aa: ASSPTSRETQY
v_gene: TRBV5-1

CDR3aa: ASSPRGAPTDTQY
v_gene: TRBV11-2

CDR3aa: ASSQAGLGYT
v_gene: TRBV14

CDR3aa: ARSAGSQPQH
v_gene: TRBV5-3

CDR3aa: ASSLEGNYEQY
v_gene: TRBV7-9

CDR3aa: ASSLDINYGYT
v_gene: TRBV5-5

CDR3aa: ASSFRGGTDTQY
v_gene: TRBV5-1

CDR3aa: ASSLWDSQGLAGGHPDTQY
v_gene: TRBV5-1

CDR3aa: ASTDSWTGVSNEQF
v_gene: TRBV5-1

CDR3aa: ASSVATVRQGNTIY
v_gene: TRBV9

CDR3aa: ASSYGRVSTDTQY
v_gene: TRBV6-6

CDR3aa: ASSQDPGVGETQY
v_gene: TRBV4-3

CDR3aa: ASSQGLAGLIQY
v_gene: TRBV7-9

CDR3aa: ASSPDVAEEKLF
v_gene: TRBV5-1

CDR3aa: ASSYSVVDPSYEQY
v_gene: TRBV6-5

CDR3aa: ASSLLSGTSNQPQH
v_gene: TRBV5-8

CDR3aa: ASSFSSYEQY
v_gene: TRBV7-2

CDR3aa: ASSLRTIANTGELF
v_gene: TRBV7-9

CDR3aa: ASSIGTVTGDTQY
v_gene: TRBV5-1

CDR3aa: ASSLEPGRQETQY
v_gene: TRBV7-9

CDR3aa: ASSYRTTGSPLH
v_gene: TRBV6-5

CDR3aa: ASSPLAGDSYEQY
v_gene: TRBV5-1

CDR3aa: ASSQEGTGGTEAF
v_gene: TRBV4-3

CDR3aa: ASSKRAGRGANTEAF
v_gene: TRBV21-1

CDR3aa: ASSPTDNYGYT
v_gene: TRBV7-2

CDR3aa: ASSLVPSSYNEQF
v_gene: TRBV7-2

CDR3aa: ASSTANNSPLH
v_gene: TRBV19

CDR3aa: ASSPGGGRTEAF
v_gene: TRBV6-5

CDR3aa: ASSLAGTSGVTDTQY
v_gene: TRBV5-1

CDR3aa: APPRAGRGREQY
v_gene: TRBV7-6

CDR3aa: ASSTQAGISYEQY
v_gene: TRBV19

CDR3aa: ASSPGMGSKNIQY
v_gene: TRBV18

CDR3aa: ASSDGTGRSYEQY
v_gene: TRBV18

CDR3aa: ASSYGLQNTEAF
v_gene: TRBV6-5

CDR3aa: ASSLGTSGRTTGELF
v_gene: TRBV5-1

CDR3aa: ASSPPDRNLGYHNDGYT
v_gene: TRBV18

CDR3aa: ASSTREGAPRNTEAF
v_gene: TRBV19

CDR3aa: ASSVGTLEGDTQY
v_gene: TRBV7-9

CDR3aa: ASSLDRPGGTEAF
v_gene: TRBV5-1

CDR3aa: ASSLWTSGRVVSEQY
v_gene: TRBV7-9

CDR3aa: ASSLTGSSYEQY
v_gene: TRBV5-6